This T cell receptor (beta chain) was recovered during a study of T cell clusters in autoimmune cytopenias. The study, taken as a whole, reports: TRB repertoire shifts in secondary cytopenia and chronic lymphocytic leukemia mostly reflected lymphoma, not autoimmunity.

TRB was amplified by touch-down multiplex PCR, primer pools A and B combined. TCRdb re-called the multiplex PCR reads; one entry per CDR3 protein, DNA not given. This sample's table has some 3,000 distinct CDR3 sequences. Concerning this clonotype itself: Its antigen remains unknown.

TRB was amplified from 250 ng of peripheral blood genomic DNA per sample. The sample comprised peripheral blood. This TCR was recovered from a human donor with an autoimmune cytopenia or autoimmune hepatitis (not recorded which).

CDR3 sequence reads: CATSSKGEVSNQPQHF. J is TRBJ1-5 and V is TRBV24-1. Germline-derived CDR1 and CDR2 are KGHDR and SFDVKD. This CDR3 contains 16 residues.